One TCR beta chain is described in this entry. What this receptor recognizes is not known. This may be a read error, as it is one base from a much larger clone. Systemically healthy Caucasian individuals from Russia, 39 in total and aged roughly 6 to 100 years, were included as donors. Roughly 10 milliliters of peripheral blood were drawn from each donor into EDTA-treated Vacutainer tubes. PBMCs were isolated by Ficoll-Paque density-gradient centrifugation, with at least 7 million obtained per sample. Total RNA was extracted from PBMCs with Trizol reagent, with at least 5 micrograms obtained per sample. The percentages of naive CD45RAhigh/CD27high T cells were determined by flow cytometry on a PBMC aliquot from every donor. Receptor amplification or capture employed 5' RACE. The listed sequencing device is Illumina HiSeq 2500. A second roughly 7 to 11 cycle PCR used a sample-barcoded 5' primer and a J-beta primer mix. Each TCR beta cDNA molecule received a unique molecular identifier from a template-switch 5' adaptor carrying 12 random nucleotides. Each sample yielded at least 3 million CDR3-containing paired-end reads. First-strand cDNA was synthesized from all RNA with the Mint cDNA synthesis kit, primed by a TRBC-specific oligonucleotide. All cDNA was treated with uracil-DNA glycosylase and then went through a first 18-cycle PCR with the universal primers M1SS and BC2_uni_R. The published analysis was carried out like this. Normalization of each sample was performed by random selection of 1 million high-quality reads, each carrying a distinct molecular identifier. Instead of being binned into consensus sequences, reads that shared molecular identifiers were thrown out. MiTCR, set to a Q25 quality threshold and the strictest error-elimination algorithm, was used for CDR3 identification, clonotype clustering and error correction. A nonparametric unseen species model using Euler transformation provided a lower-bound estimate of total TCR beta diversity. TCRdb itself trimmed the public reads at Q25 with fastp, ran MiXCR and retained productive beta chains. A single entry per CDR3 protein holds the most common genes and DNA from its merged rows. TCRdb's processing, not the authors', yielded these V and J calls. In this sample the table shows about 1.6 million distinct CDR3 sequences, around 36% of which occur a single time. The ten largest clones add up to around 11% of the sample.

The trim is 4 bases for V and 10 bases for J, with a gap of 14 bases between the germline ends. The CDR3 holds 12 amino acids from the cysteine to the phenylalanine. This entry keeps only the CDR3 DNA: 36 bases, framed from base 1. CDR1 and CDR2 are read off the germline V gene as SQVTM and ANQGSEA. These data belong to a study of blood T cells in healthy people across ages (dated by TCRdb to between 2014 and 2017). Background on the whole study: In model experiments, roughly one uniquely barcoded TCR beta cDNA molecule per two T cells was captured by template switching. Using deep sequencing normalized with unique cDNA molecular identifiers, the study measured how TCR beta repertoire diversity changes with age. Donors were grouped into four age groups: young (average about 15 years), middle-aged (roughly 37), aged (roughly 62) and long-lived (approximately 78). Donors of different ages were randomly distributed across sequencing lanes to avoid experimental bias. For two donors (one aged 18 to 30 and one aged 80 or older), the study analyzed two additional independent replicas of 1 million unique cDNA reads from the same blood draw. What the authors observed across the whole study: Compared with the aged group, the long-lived group had more naive CD4+ T cells, fewer expanded clones and increased TCR diversity, a pattern suggesting age selection. Since profiling was done on bulk unsorted PBMCs, naive and antigen-experienced compartments could not be conclusively compared. As age increased, observed TCR beta diversity per million T cells dropped in a roughly linear way, and a significant reduction was already evident by age around 41. Observed TCR beta diversity correlated strongly with the percentage of naive T cells measured by flow cytometry. The CMV infection status of donors was not known, potentially confounding age-related changes in expanded clonotypes. Estimates of total diversity based on one million sequenced T cells were regarded as lower bounds and as underestimates.

Recombination joined TRBV29-1 with TRBJ2-1, with the D gene not clear enough to name. The specimen was blood. This TCR derives from a woman aged 30 to 39 in good health. The encoded CDR3 is CSVGKATREQFF. The bases are TGCAGCGTTGGTAAGGCCACAAGGGAGCAGTTCTTC.